Following are 30 T cell receptor beta chains from one sample sequenced in a study of T-cell memory formation after mild COVID-19. TCRdb used MiXCR to reprocess the 5' RACE reads, holding one entry per CDR3 protein. The sample lists 500,000 to 600,000 distinct CDR3 sequences, roughly 18% occurring once. Specimen: PBMCs or a T cell subset sorted from them (not recorded which). The receptor set was obtained from an adult woman who had mild COVID-19 (a few samples of this study predate the infection). Cell type and time point are not known.

The chain has TRBV27 and TRBJ2-7; 8 nucleotides align to TRBD1. After removal of 6 bases from V and 6 bases from J, the junction contained 16 bases not matched to a gene. CDR1 is MNHEY and CDR2 is SMNVEV in the germline V gene (reference sequence). This CDR3 has 16 amino acids. CDR3 residues: CASRALDRAGWVEQYF. Written as DNA, the CDR3 is TGTGCCAGCAGGGCTTTGGACAGGGCTGGCTGGGTCGAGCAGTACTTC.

The chain couples TRBV15 to TRBJ2-1; no clear D. Trimming removed 1 base at V and 3 bases at J, with 10 bases between. The CDR3 has 15 residues. Germline V CDR1 and CDR2: LNHNV, YYDKDF (reference sequence). The CDR3 DNA follows: TGTGCCACCAGCAGAGGAAACTCTGGCTACAATGAGCAGTTCTTC. It is translated as CATSRGNSGYNEQFF. Drawing the rest from reference TRBV15 and TRBJ2-1, the complete variable domain is DAMVIQNPRYQVTQFGKPVTLSCSQTLNHNVMYWYQQKSSQAPKLLFHYYDKDFNNEADTPDNFQSRRPNTSFCFLDIRSPGLGDTAMYLCATSRGNSGYNEQFFGPGTRLTVL.

The J gene is TRBJ2-7, the V gene TRBV5-8; D gene uncertain. The V end lost 5 bases, the J end lost 2 bases, and 11 bases lay between the germline ends. Germline V CDR1 and CDR2: SGHTS, YDEGEE. The CDR3 sequence is 13 residues long. The CDR3 DNA sequence: TGTGCCAGCAGTCGTCAGGTCCCCTACGAGCAGTACTTC. Encoded protein: CASSRQVPYEQYF.

This rearrangement joins TRBV28 to TRBJ2-6; D remains ambiguous. CDR1 MDHEN and CDR2 SYDVKM come from the germline V gene. CDR3 length: 17 amino acids. The V and J ends lost 4 bases and 0 bases respectively, with 13 bases between them. CDR3 protein: CASSSTHLNSGANVLTF. CDR3 nucleotide sequence: TGTGCCAGCAGTTCGACCCACCTAAACTCTGGGGCCAACGTCCTGACTTTC. The entire variable domain, with the rest obtained from reference TRBV28 and TRBJ2-6, is as follows: DVKVTQSSRYLVKRTGEKVFLECVQDMDHENMFWYRQDPGLGLRLIYFSYDVKMKEKGDIPEGYSVSREKKERFSLILESASTNQTSMYLCASSSTHLNSGANVLTFGAGSRLTVL.

The chain joins TRBV30 to TRBJ1-2; D is undetermined. The V gene's germline CDR1 is GTSNPN and CDR2 SVGIG (reference sequence). The CDR3 covers 10 residues. Trimming took off 1 base at V and 12 bases at J, with 9 bases between the two ends. The CDR3 region has the DNA TGTGCCTGGAGTGGAGGAGTAAACACCTTC. This encodes CAWSGGVNTF.

This clonotype turned up a few times. This chain uses TRBV7-3 with TRBJ2-5, with TRBD1 as a possible D gene (5 bases). V was shortened by 4 bases and J by 7 bases, with 22 bases between the two germline ends. The CDR3 runs 16 residues. Germline-derived CDR1 and CDR2 are SGHTA and FQGTGA. The CDR3, as DNA: TGTGCCAGCAGCTCCGCTAAAAACAGGCCTCTCTGGACCCAGTACTTC. It is translated as CASSSAKNRPLWTQYF.

This clonotype was counted a few times. The gene calls are TRBV28 and TRBJ2-3; D uncertain. Per the germline V gene, CDR1 is MDHEN and CDR2 is SYDVKM. Between the trimmed V and J ends, which lost 5 bases and 3 bases, there was a span of 12 bases. This CDR3 contains 14 residues. In DNA form, the CDR3 reads TGTGCCAGCAGTGTCCTAGAGCAAACAGATACGCAGTATTTT. The encoded protein is CASSVLEQTDTQYF.

This clonotype was seen many times. The chain combines TRBV5-1 with TRBJ1-5; no firm D call. V was shortened by 0 bases and J by 0 bases, with 4 bases between the two germline ends. Looked up from germline, CDR1 is SGHRS and CDR2 is YFSETQ. This CDR3 spans 14 amino acids. In DNA, the CDR3 is TGCGCCAGCAGCTTGGACAGTAGCAATCAGCCCCAGCATTTT. It translates to CASSLDSSNQPQHF.

V is TRBV12-3 or TRBV12-4 and J is TRBJ2-6; D not certain. The CDR3 has 16 amino acids. Trimming stripped 2 bases from V and 0 bases from J, with 8 bases between. The CDR3 sequence: CASSLMQSSGANVLTF. The CDR3 coding sequence is TGTGCCAGCAGTTTAATGCAGAGCTCTGGGGCCAACGTCCTGACTTTC.

The chain has TRBV12-3 or TRBV12-4 and TRBJ2-3, with TRBD2 matching over 11 bases. CDR3 length equals 16 residues. Trimming removed 5 bases from V and 4 bases from J; junction bases left unmatched: 8. CDR3 protein: CASSQSSGRGADTQYF. The CDR3 bases are TGTGCCAGCAGTCAAAGTAGCGGGAGGGGGGCAGATACGCAGTATTTT.

The chain employs TRBV19 and TRBJ2-5; 10 bases are shared with TRBD1. The length of the CDR3 is 15 residues. The germline V gene has CDR1 LNHDA and CDR2 SQIVND (reference sequence). Germline trimming cut 1 base from V and 2 bases from J; bases unmatched to any gene: 1. The CDR3 region is CASSIGQGAQETQYF. CDR3 bases: TGTGCCAGTAGTATAGGACAGGGGGCGCAAGAGACCCAGTACTTC.

This chain links TRBV5-1 with TRBJ1-1, with D possibly TRBD1 on 5 matching bases. The CDR3 has 17 amino acids. Trimming left V 0 bases short and J 1 base short, with 16 bases between. Germline CDR1 and CDR2: SGHRS and YFSETQ. The CDR3 reads CASSLETASPGNTEAFF. The CDR3 bases are TGCGCCAGCAGCTTGGAGACAGCCTCCCCGGGGAACACTGAAGCTTTCTTT.

This sequence joins TRBV5-1 and TRBJ2-5; possible D gene TRBD1, 6 bases. CDR1 is SGHRS and CDR2 is YFSETQ in the germline V gene. V lost 4 bases and J lost 8, with 24 bases in between. The CDR3 consists of 16 residues. CDR3 sequence (DNA): TGCGCCAGCAGCAAAGACAGGTTAACAGTTGGGGATACCCAGTACTTC. It codes for CASSKDRLTVGDTQYF.

This clonotype has more than one count but fewer than ten. The chain carries TRBV6-1 and TRBJ2-4, with 9 bases that match TRBD2. The CDR3 totals 17 residues. The germline V gene has CDR1 MNHNS and CDR2 SASEGT. V shed 3 bases, J shed 0 bases, and the junction held 6 bases outside the gene matches. CDR3 nucleotides: TGTGCCAGCAGTGAGAGACTAGCGGCACTAGCCAAAAACATTCAGTACTTC. As protein: CASSERLAALAKNIQYF.

The genes are TRBV12-3 or TRBV12-4 and TRBJ1-2; 8 nucleotides line up with TRBD1. This CDR3 is 18 amino acids long. V gave up 1 base and J gave up 4 bases; unmatched junction bases: 14. The CDR3 bases are TGTGCCAGCAGTTTAGGCCTTGGACAGGGAAGTGTCGGCTATGGCTACACCTTC. Protein sequence: CASSLGLGQGSVGYGYTF.

This clonotype was seen a handful of times. The DNA for the CDR3 is TGCGCCAGCAGCCGAACAGGGGGCTTCTTTGGCGAGCAGTACTTC. Residues: CASSRTGGFFGEQYF. The rearrangement joins TRBV4-1 to TRBJ2-7; 9 bases align to TRBD1. Unmatched junction bases numbered 10, after V lost 4 bases and J lost 6 bases. The CDR3 contains 15 residues. The germline CDR1 and CDR2 sequences are MGHRA and YSYEKL.

This chain links TRBV2 with TRBJ1-1; 11 bases agree with TRBD1. The trim removed 10 bases at V and 0 bases at J, leaving 10 bases unmatched. This CDR3 is built from 16 residues. Germline lookup yields CDR1 SNHLY and CDR2 FYNNEI. In DNA form, the CDR3 reads TGTGCCACTGCCGGGACAGGGGGGACAATGAACACTGAAGCTTTCTTT. Its translation: CATAGTGGTMNTEAFF.

J is TRBJ2-5 and V is TRBV7-3; 9 bases fit TRBD1. CDR1 SGHTA and CDR2 FQGTGA come from the germline V gene. The CDR3 runs to 14 residues. J was trimmed by 5 bases and V by 4 bases; bases with no gene match: 5. CDR3 coding DNA: TGTGCCAGCAGCTCGACAGGGGGTGGGGAGACCCAGTACTTC. This codes for CASSSTGGGETQYF.

V gene TRBV11-3 combines with J gene TRBJ2-7; no reliable D call. Germline CDR1 reads SGHNT; CDR2 reads YENEEA. The CDR3 contains 16 residues. V was cut by 7 bases and J by 7 bases, with 26 bases left in between. This chain's CDR3 is CASTSALSFRVEEQYF. CDR3 bases: TGTGCCAGCACCTCGGCCCTTTCCTTTCGGGTGGAAGAGCAGTACTTC.

This clonotype was counted ten times or more. The chain uses TRBV12-3 or TRBV12-4 and TRBJ2-1; D remains ambiguous. The CDR3 has 15 residues. V lost 2 bases to trimming and J lost 6 bases, with 14 bases between them. DNA for the CDR3: TGTGCCAGCAGTTTAACTCGGCTCGCCAGCAATGAGCAGTTCTTC. Protein: CASSLTRLASNEQFF.

There are many counts of this clonotype. As DNA, the CDR3 is TGTGCCAGCAGCCGACGGATTATCAATGAGCAGTTCTTC. Encoded protein: CASSRRIINEQFF. The chain employs TRBV5-6 and TRBJ2-1; D gene unclear. The germline V gene has CDR1 SGHDT and CDR2 YYEEEE. V lost 4 bases and J lost 6, with 11 bases in between. This CDR3 comprises 13 residues.

This clonotype has just a few counts. V and J are TRBV14 and TRBJ1-1, with D unresolved. The CDR3 totals 16 residues. The germline V and J ends were trimmed by 0 bases and 1 base, with 12 bases remaining between them. The germline V gene has CDR1 SGHDN and CDR2 FVKESK. The CDR3 sequence is CASSQEVVYKNTEAFF. CDR3 bases: TGTGCCAGCAGCCAAGAGGTCGTTTACAAGAACACTGAAGCTTTCTTT.

The sample holds a few counts of this clonotype. The chain is built from TRBV27 and TRBJ2-7; weak D call: TRBD2 (5 bases). The CDR3 totals 15 residues. CDR1 and CDR2 from the germline V gene are MNHEY and SMNVEV (reference sequence). V lost 5 bases to trimming and J lost 1 base, with 15 bases between them. The CDR3 nucleotides are TGTGCCAGCAGTCCACTTGACCCGGGGTCCTACGAGCAGTACTTC. Protein product: CASSPLDPGSYEQYF.

In its sample, this clonotype was seen a few times. This chain joins TRBV5-1 and TRBJ2-1, with 7 bases matching TRBD2. CDR3 size: 13 residues. Germline V gene sequence: CDR1 SGHRS, CDR2 YFSETQ. V shed 5 bases, J shed 5 bases, and the junction held 4 bases outside the gene matches. The CDR3 DNA follows: TGCGCCAGCAGGATGGGGGGGGACAATGAGCAGTTCTTC. Its translation: CASRMGGDNEQFF.

The table lists this clonotype with a few counts. V usage is TRBV7-9 and J usage is TRBJ1-5; maybe TRBD1 (6 bases). The CDR3 is made up of 16 amino acids. The germline V gene encodes CDR1 SEHNR and CDR2 FQNEAQ (reference sequence). The V and J ends lost 6 bases and 1 base respectively, with 16 bases between them. The CDR3 region is CASSYYGRGSNQPQHF. The CDR3 DNA follows: TGTGCCAGCAGTTACTACGGTAGGGGGAGCAATCAGCCCCAGCATTTT.

A few counts support this clonotype. The chain carries TRBV12-3 or TRBV12-4 and TRBJ2-3; 8 bases map to TRBD2. There are 13 residues in the CDR3. Trimming removed 8 bases from V and 4 bases from J; junction bases left unmatched: 5. CDR3 DNA: TGTGCCAGCGGACGGACTAGCTCAGATACGCAGTATTTT. The encoded protein is CASGRTSSDTQYF.

CDR3 loop: CASSLQTGASTF. CDR3 sequence (DNA): TGTGCCAGCAGCCTCCAGACAGGGGCTTCTACCTTC. The chain has TRBV7-9 and TRBJ1-2; TRBD1 agrees at 8 bases. The V gene's germline CDR1 is SEHNR and CDR2 FQNEAQ (reference sequence). The CDR3 totals 12 residues. With 5 bases clipped from V and 14 bases from J, the junction kept 10 bases outside the gene matches.

This clonotype occurred a few times. V usage is TRBV4-2 and J usage is TRBJ2-7, with a possible D match to TRBD1 (5 bases). The CDR3 totals 14 residues. V was pared by 1 base and J by 2 bases, with 9 bases between. Germline CDR1 is LGHNA and CDR2 is YNFKEQ. In DNA form, the CDR3 reads TGTGCCAGCAGCCAAGTGTCAGGGACCTACGAGCAGTACTTC. This translates into CASSQVSGTYEQYF.

This chain joins TRBV30 and TRBJ2-7, with D hard to call. There are 12 residues in the CDR3. From germline, CDR1 is GTSNPN and CDR2 SVGIG (reference sequence). Deletions cut 3 bases from V and 0 bases from J, with 6 bases between. This CDR3 reads CAWSLDSYEQYF. CDR3 in DNA: TGTGCCTGGAGCCTAGACTCCTACGAGCAGTACTTC.

A few counts support this clonotype. This chain uses TRBV2 with TRBJ2-1; the D gene is possibly TRBD2 (5 bases). CDR3 length: 21 residues. Germline V gene sequence: CDR1 SNHLY, CDR2 FYNNEI. Trimming shortened V by 0 bases and J by 7 bases, and 31 bases separated the two germline ends. The CDR3 loop reads CASSEAISDYSLTRDLNEQFF. The CDR3 nucleotides read TGTGCCAGCAGTGAAGCGATCAGTGACTACAGCTTAACGAGGGATCTAAATGAGCAGTTCTTC.